This T cell receptor beta chain was retrieved from a study of a mutant IDH1 vaccine in newly diagnosed glioma listed by TCRdb under 2021. Notes on the research overall: Vaccination was initiated 4-6 weeks after radiotherapy alone, or concurrently with temozolomide cycles in the chemotherapy-containing groups. The approximately 32 treated patients were around 60% male and roughly 40% female, with a mean age of roughly 40 years. Prior to enrollment, patients had been given standard therapy consisting of radiotherapy alone, temozolomide alone, or radiochemotherapy with temozolomide, with the combination given to most patients. Visit V12 was the week-35 safety follow-up and visit V13 was the week-47 end of study. Six visits were used for peripheral blood collection: V03 (baseline), V05, V07, V10, V12 and V13. Longitudinal TCRB deep sequencing was done for 25 treated patients, wherever samples were available for exploratory analyses.

V is cut by 3 bases and J by 5 bases, and the space between the germline ends is 11 bases. CDR1 is given as SGHVS and CDR2 as FNYEAQ, both from the germline V gene. The CDR3 runs 13 amino acids, cysteine and phenylalanine included. Only CDR3 DNA is held: 39 bases, read in frame from base 1. According to the study, the label for this sample's time point signals: week 35, safety follow-up. Each vaccine dose, consisting of 300 ug of a 20-mer mutant IDH1 peptide in Montanide, was administered subcutaneously with topical imiquimod. Across visits V03 through V10, patients got a total of eight vaccinations, given in weeks 1, 3, 5, 7, 11, 15, 19 and 23. The donors had newly diagnosed IDH1-mutant astrocytomas of WHO grade 3 or 4 that showed loss of nuclear ATRX. The samples were drawn from NOA16, a multicentre, single-arm, open-label phase I trial in Germany that tested a mutant IDH1 peptide vaccine in humans for the first time. The DNeasy Blood and Tissue Kit was used to extract genomic DNA from EDTA blood for TCRB sequencing.

Library preparation used the immunoSEQ multiplex PCR assay. Rearranged TCR beta chain sequences were amplified using the hsTCRB Kit according to the manufacturer's protocol. An Illumina MiSeq was used to sequence the TCRB libraries. Per the authors' processing: Demultiplexing, trimming and gene mapping were performed with the kit vendor's proprietary platform. TCRdb re-hosts the immuneACCESS table, in-frame sequences only. Its copies lack some clones; in the studies checked, an unresolved V gene accounts for under half of them, and the cause for the rest is not known. Clone size and the V and J calls come from that table; the DNA yielded D and trimming. For this sample the table gives about 68,000 clones, of which less than 90% were detected only once. The ten largest clones capture less than 15% of the sample. Overall study outcomes, separate from this receptor: Selection of PBMC samples for TCRB deep sequencing was based on availability. Across multiple MHC alleles, vaccine-induced immune responses were seen in 85% to 95% of patients. According to the authors, sample limitations meant that analyses of patient blood samples could not be reproduced. Changes in the top peripheral T cell clonotypes picked up by TCRB sequencing did not appear to be linked to pseudoprogression.

Worth noting for this clone: Its cognate antigen has yet to be identified. No base quality information exists; no much larger clone differs at one position.

The receptor comes from a man between 18 and 35 years old with glioma. The specimen was PBMCs, collected from a glioma patient whose treatment included an IDH1 peptide vaccine. In this chain, TRBV7-6 is recombined with TRBJ2-7; the D gene lacks a confident call. The CDR3 corresponds to CASSFYLSDEQYF. In nucleotides, the sequence is TGTGCCAGCAGCTTTTACTTAAGCGACGAGCAGTACTTC.